This T cell receptor beta chain derives from a study of monozygotic twins with cystic fibrosis. Study observations and caveats: The repertoire was suggested to be naive-dominated, clonality median roughly 0.0091.

Sequencing was performed with immunoSEQ multiplex PCR; in TCRdb, only in-frame clones are kept and a portion is missing. The data contain fewer than 30,000 clones, around four fifths of them singletons. This CDR3 is 12 amino acids long. Per germline, CDR1 SQVTM and CDR2 ANQGSEA. Trimming removed 4 bases from V and 6 bases from J, with 12 bases in between. Notes on this clone: Antigen specificity is unknown.

V and J are TRBV29-1 and TRBJ1-1, with unresolved D. Sequenced input: blood. The clonotype comes from a girl aged 2-10 years with cystic fibrosis. The DNA of the CDR3 is TGCAGCGTTGTTTCTAGTGATTCTGAAGCTTTCTTT. The encoded protein is CSVVSSDSEAFF.